A selection of T cell receptor beta chains follows, all from one sample in a study of shared T cell receptors in the human thymus. The repertoire was sequenced with immunoSEQ multiplex PCR; TCRdb's copy has only in-frame clones and lacks some. Here the sample spans 640,000 or so clones, 87% being singletons. The data also belong to a second study, concerning human thymus T cells.

Material: thymocytes. Receptors were obtained from a boy younger than two with a congenital heart defect. Both conserved end residues are part of each CDR3. The order of the fields is V gene, J gene, CDR3 length, CDR3 protein.

>TRBV5-8|TRBJ1-2|12
CASPTGAGGYTF
>TRBV2|TRBJ2-6|16
CASNSQALSGANVLTF
>TRBV14|TRBJ2-3|13
CASSRLVGDTQYF
>TRBV4-1|TRBJ1-3|17
CASSHRSLPSSGNTIYF
>TRBV29-1|TRBJ2-5|14
CSVVDRGAEETQYF
>TRBV7-9|TRBJ2-5|11
CASSPRETQYF
>TRBV7-2|TRBJ2-5|13
CASRQRRGETQYF
>TRBV14|TRBJ2-1|18
CASSHPKGAGARGNEQFF
>TRBV7-3|TRBJ2-1|14
CASSLSLRGNEQFF
>TRBV19|TRBJ2-7|15
CASQPRQGPSYEQYF
>TRBV28|TRBJ2-7|16
CASSSSDGQGGHEQYF
>TRBV5-1|TRBJ1-3|18
CASSLGRGTTGSGNTIYF